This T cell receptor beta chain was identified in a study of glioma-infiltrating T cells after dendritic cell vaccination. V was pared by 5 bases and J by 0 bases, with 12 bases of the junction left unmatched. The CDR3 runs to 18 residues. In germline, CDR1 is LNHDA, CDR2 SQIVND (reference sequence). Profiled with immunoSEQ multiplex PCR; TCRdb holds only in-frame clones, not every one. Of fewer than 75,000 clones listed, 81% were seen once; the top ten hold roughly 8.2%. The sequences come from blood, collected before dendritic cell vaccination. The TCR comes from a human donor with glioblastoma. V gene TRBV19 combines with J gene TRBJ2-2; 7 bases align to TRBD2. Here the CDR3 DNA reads TGTGCCAGTAGTCCTGGACTAGTCCTGGAAGCGAACACCGGGGAGCTGTTTTTT. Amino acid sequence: CASSPGLVLEANTGELFF.